This entry features one T cell receptor (beta chain) sequence. This clone was seen a handful of times. Its antigen is still unknown. It has no much larger one-base neighbor in the sample; base qualities were not kept. These data originate in a study of CD8+ T cells in alopecia areata (dated by TCRdb to about 2018). Some background on the complete study: Treated patients were enrolled in an open-label pilot trial of oral tofacitinib, 5 to 10 mg twice daily, for moderate-to-severe alopecia areata. Tofacitinib was given for 6 to 18 months, followed by 6 months of follow-up off drug to assess delayed response and recurrence. To study T cell clonal expansion in alopecia areata, the researchers applied high-throughput TCRbeta sequencing to both the C3H/HeJ mouse model and human patients. On the human side, TCRbeta sequencing was run on scalp tissue and on sorted CD4+ and CD8+ peripheral blood T cells from healthy controls and from alopecia areata patients with either patchy or totalis/universalis disease. Biopsies were taken from tofacitinib-treated patients at baseline and again at 4 and 24 weeks into treatment, and several of those patients also had a later scalp biopsy. Scalp clonality was compared across normal scalp (n=4), patchy alopecia areata scalp (n=8), and alopecia totalis/universalis scalp (n=8). RNA came from the PAXgene miRNA kit for fixed scalp, the miRNeasy kit for PBMCs, and the RNeasy kit for mouse skin. TCRbeta CDR3 regions were amplified by immunoSEQ multiplex PCR using 35 Vbeta forward and 13 Jbeta reverse primers. Broad study findings and their caveats: Lesional scalp, especially in alopecia totalis/universalis, showed higher clonality and more expanded CD8+ clones than normal scalp, suggesting antigenic drive. Scalp TCR repertoire analysis is complicated because resident alphabeta T cells in normal human skin are also sequenced, whereas mouse skin is dominated by gammadelta T cells. TCR sequences shared between patients were less clear than in mice, possibly partly because of HLA diversity in the patient population.

To prepare the library, the immunoSEQ multiplex PCR assay was applied. RNA was extracted from all samples and reverse transcribed into cDNA as template for TCR sequencing. SuperScript III was used for first-strand cDNA synthesis, primed with a 2:1 mix of oligo-dT and random hexamers. A synthetic immune receptor repertoire was used to measure amplification bias, and any remaining bias was corrected computationally. Per the authors' processing: Raw reads were preprocessed for error removal, and CDR3 was defined according to IMGT conventions as running from the conserved cysteine to phenylalanine. To get clonality, Shannon entropy was normalized by log2 of the number of productive unique TCRs and the result was subtracted from 1. Whether each scalp clone was CD4 or CD8 was inferred by checking scalp TCRbeta sequences against the CD4 and CD8 repertoires from sorted blood. TCRdb stores this immuneACCESS table with in-frame sequences only. Part of the clones is absent; in the studies checked, under half of the shortfall reflects unresolved V genes, and no reason is known for the rest. V, J and clone size are taken as reported in that table, and D and trimming were inferred from the DNA itself. Within this sample are 110,000 to 150,000 clones, with about half of them counted one time only. In total, the top ten clones hold more than 0.95% of the sample.

The germline V gene supplies CDR1 SGHTA and CDR2 FQGNSA. V has 5 bases trimmed and J has 7 bases trimmed; junction bases matching no gene number 5. Reading from cysteine to phenylalanine, the CDR3 counts 13 amino acids. CDR3 DNA only is kept here, 39 bases in frame from base 1. The time point label on this specimen signifies: baseline before oral tofacitinib. Lesional scalp punch biopsies and peripheral blood were obtained from alopecia areata patients. PBMCs were separated by density centrifugation and stained for CD3, CD4 and CD8, after which CD4+ and CD8+ T cells were sorted on a FACSAria. Here the sequenced sample was CD4+ T cells sorted from blood, taken at week 0. This clonotype was sampled from a human donor with alopecia areata. The chain couples TRBV7-2 to TRBJ2-4, and TRBD2 matches 7 of the central bases. This receptor carries the CDR3 CASSPARENIQYF. DNA sequence: TGTGCCAGCAGCCCAGCGCGGGAGAACATTCAGTACTTC. Full variable domain (CDR3 extended with the reference TRBV7-2 and TRBJ2-4 proteins): GAGVSQSPSNKVTEKGKDVELRCDPISGHTALYWYRQSLGQGLEFLIYFQGNSAPDKSGLPSDRFSAERTGGSVSTLTIQRTQQEDSAVYLCASSPARENIQYFGAGTRLSVL.